This record concerns one T cell receptor beta chain sequence. The antigen remains undetermined. The data were produced by immunoSEQ multiplex PCR, yet TCRdb's version contains in-frame clones alone and is incomplete. The top ten hold about 3.8% of the sample, which has roughly 34,000 clones, around three quarters seen once. This entry comes from a study of vaccination effects on CD4 cells after COVID-19. Notes on the study in general: Late post-vaccination samples showed marked contraction of infection- and vaccine-induced clones.

CD4+ T cell isolation took place after less than 13 days of culture. The CDR3 runs 14 residues. V was shortened by 0 bases and J by 2 bases, with 7 bases between the two germline ends. Germline-derived CDR1 and CDR2 are SGHRS and YFSETQ. This chain uses TRBV5-1 with TRBJ2-3; D possibly corresponds to TRBD2 (5 bases). This sequence was found in a human donor who received a COVID-19 vaccine. Specimen: CD4+ T cells from PBMCs cultured without peptide, collected before COVID-19 vaccination. CDR3 DNA sequence: TGCGCCAGCAGCTTGGTCCGGGACACAGATACGCAGTATTTT. It translates to CASSLVRDTDTQYF.